What follows are 5 T cell receptor beta chains derived from one specimen sequenced in a study of neoadjuvant anti-PD-1 for oral cavity cancer. Measured with immunoSEQ multiplex PCR; TCRdb has only the in-frame clones, and not every one. The sample lists about 14,000 clones, around three quarters occurring once. The sequencing here drew on PBMCs, taken before nivolumab (anti-PD-1) treatment. The receptor set was obtained from a person aged 35-79 years with oral cavity squamous cell carcinoma.

Only a few counts were recorded for this clone. V is TRBV19 and J is TRBJ1-2; a possible D gene is TRBD1 (6 bases). There are 11 residues in the CDR3. Trimming stripped 6 bases from V and 4 bases from J, with 6 bases between. Germline-derived CDR1 and CDR2 are LNHDA and SQIVND (reference sequence). The CDR3 loop is CASRQGYGYTF. In DNA form, the CDR3 reads TGTGCCAGTAGACAGGGCTATGGCTACACCTTC.

J is TRBJ1-1 and V is TRBV5-1; D perhaps matches TRBD1 (5 bases). The germline V gene has CDR1 SGHRS and CDR2 YFSETQ. This CDR3 is built from 15 residues. V was trimmed by 0 bases and J by 4 bases, leaving 13 bases between them. CDR3 coding DNA: TGCGCCAGCAGCTTGGTTGGGGGGATCGGCACTGAAGCTTTCTTT. Residues: CASSLVGGIGTEAFF.

The chain couples TRBV29-1 to TRBJ1-2; no clear D gene. The CDR3 totals 8 residues. Looked up from germline, CDR1 is SQVTM and CDR2 is ANQGSEA. Written as DNA, the CDR3 is TGCAGTCATGACGGCTACACCTTC. This encodes CSHDGYTF. The full variable domain, its missing parts supplied by reference TRBV29-1 and TRBJ1-2, is SAVISQKPSRDICQRGTSLTIQCQVDSQVTMMFWYRQQPGQSLTLIATANQGSEATYESGFVIDKFPISRPNLTFSTLTVSNMSPEDSSIYLCSHDGYTFGSGTRLTVV.

V usage is TRBV15 and J usage is TRBJ1-2, with TRBD1 identical over 7 bases. With 3 bases clipped from V and 4 bases from J, the junction kept 5 bases outside the gene matches. Per germline, CDR1 LNHNV and CDR2 YYDKDF (reference sequence). This CDR3 region has 14 residues. The CDR3 DNA follows: TGTGCCACCAGCAGCCCAGACAGGGCCTATGGCTACACCTTC. It specifies CATSSPDRAYGYTF.

V gene TRBV20-1 combines with J gene TRBJ1-1; D is uncertain. V was pared by 1 base and J by 11 bases, with 8 bases between. From germline, CDR1 is DFQATT and CDR2 SNEGSKA (reference sequence). There are 10 residues in the CDR3. The DNA for the CDR3 is TGCAGTGCTAGAGTAGGGCGTGCTTTCTTT. It is translated as CSARVGRAFF.